Listed below are T cell receptor beta chains from one sample, sequenced in a study of regulatory T cells in long-lasting Graves disease. One entry per CDR3 protein, called by TCRdb with MiXCR from the multiplex PCR reads. The table includes about 420,000 distinct CDR3 sequences, 23% detected once. Sequencing used peripheral blood mononuclear cells (PBMCs), obtained when the disease was refractory, from a patient treated with antithyroid drugs. The receptors derive from a female donor with Graves disease. CDR3s include the opening cysteine and the closing phenylalanine or tryptophan. Fields, in order: clone size, V gene, D gene, J gene, CDR3 protein, CDR3 DNA. A D gene is named only where the DNA matches it firmly. Clone size is stated in some rows and not others, as once, few, many or a class when expanded.

clone_size: once; v_call: TRBV19; d_call: .; j_call: TRBJ1-1; cdr3_aa: CASSMGENTEAFF; cdr3_nt: TGTGCCAGTAGTATGGGAGAGAACACTGAAGCTTTCTTT
clone_size: .; v_call: TRBV7-9; d_call: TRBD1; j_call: TRBJ2-2; cdr3_aa: CASSDGTGGNTGELFF; cdr3_nt: TGTGCCAGCAGCGACGGGACAGGGGGTAACACCGGGGAGCTGTTTTTT
clone_size: .; v_call: TRBV29-1; d_call: .; j_call: TRBJ1-1; cdr3_aa: CSVAENTEAYF; cdr3_nt: TGCAGCGTTGCAGAGAACACTGAAGCTTACTTT
clone_size: .; v_call: TRBV2; d_call: .; j_call: TRBJ2-2; cdr3_aa: CASSFLRRINTGELFF; cdr3_nt: TGTGCCAGCAGCTTCCTGAGACGGATTAACACCGGGGAGCTGTTTTTT
clone_size: .; v_call: TRBV10-3; d_call: TRBD1; j_call: TRBJ1-5; cdr3_aa: CAISESVTGGRQPQHF; cdr3_nt: TGTGCCATCAGTGAGTCTGTGACAGGGGGTCGTCAGCCCCAGCATTTT
clone_size: .; v_call: TRBV7-2; d_call: .; j_call: TRBJ1-2; cdr3_aa: CASSFQIYGYTF; cdr3_nt: TGTGCCAGCAGCTTTCAGATCTATGGCTACACCTTC
clone_size: .; v_call: TRBV6-9; d_call: .; j_call: TRBJ1-4; cdr3_aa: CASSYSLSFIGHEKLFF; cdr3_nt: TGTGCCAGCAGTTACAGTTTGTCGTTCATAGGACATGAAAAACTGTTTTTT
clone_size: once; v_call: TRBV15; d_call: .; j_call: TRBJ1-1; cdr3_aa: CAARDRALNTEAFF; cdr3_nt: TGTGCCGCAAGAGACAGAGCACTGAACACTGAAGCTTTCTTT
clone_size: few; v_call: TRBV9; d_call: .; j_call: TRBJ2-5; cdr3_aa: CASTTTVFGETQYF; cdr3_nt: TGTGCCAGCACCACGACAGTGTTCGGAGAGACCCAGTACTTC
clone_size: .; v_call: TRBV2; d_call: .; j_call: TRBJ2-7; cdr3_aa: CASTVAESYVQYF; cdr3_nt: TGTGCCAGCACGGTAGCGGAGTCCTACGTGCAGTACTTC
clone_size: .; v_call: TRBV6-9; d_call: .; j_call: TRBJ2-3; cdr3_aa: CASSLTFAGGRSTDTQYF; cdr3_nt: TGTGCCAGCAGTTTGACGTTCGCTGGGGGGCGAAGCACAGATACGCAGTATTTT
clone_size: .; v_call: TRBV2; d_call: TRBD2; j_call: TRBJ2-5; cdr3_aa: CASSDSNGRIGYQETQYF; cdr3_nt: TGTGCCAGCAGTGATTCCAACGGGAGGATTGGCTACCAAGAGACCCAGTACTTC
clone_size: few; v_call: TRBV3-1; d_call: .; j_call: TRBJ1-5; cdr3_aa: CASSPRTDSNQPQHF; cdr3_nt: TGTGCCAGCAGCCCACGGACAGATAGCAATCAGCCCCAGCATTTT
clone_size: few; v_call: TRBV12-3/TRBV12-4; d_call: TRBD1; j_call: TRBJ1-4; cdr3_aa: CASSFQGATNKKLFF; cdr3_nt: TGTGCCAGCAGTTTTCAGGGGGCAACTAATAAAAAACTGTTTTTT
clone_size: many; v_call: TRBV24-1; d_call: .; j_call: TRBJ1-5; cdr3_aa: CATGTDLGNQPQHF; cdr3_nt: TGTGCCACCGGGACCGACCTGGGCAATCAGCCCCAGCATTTT
clone_size: many; v_call: TRBV28; d_call: .; j_call: TRBJ1-5; cdr3_aa: CASSQDSNQPQHF; cdr3_nt: TGTGCCAGCAGCCAAGATAGCAATCAGCCCCAGCATTTT